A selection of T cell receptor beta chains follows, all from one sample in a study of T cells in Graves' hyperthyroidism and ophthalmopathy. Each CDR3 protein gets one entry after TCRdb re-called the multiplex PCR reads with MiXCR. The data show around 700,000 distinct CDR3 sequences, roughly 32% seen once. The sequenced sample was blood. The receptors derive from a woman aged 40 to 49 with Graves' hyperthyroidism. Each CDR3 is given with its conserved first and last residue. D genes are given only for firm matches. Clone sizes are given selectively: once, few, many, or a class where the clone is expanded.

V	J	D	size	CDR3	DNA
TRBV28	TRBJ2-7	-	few	CASSLLGTIYEQYF	TGTGCCAGCAGCCTATTAGGGACCATCTACGAGCAGTACTTC
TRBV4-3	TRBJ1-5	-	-	CASSPAGGASPQHF	TGCGCCAGCAGCCCCGCGGGGGGCGCATCCCCCCAGCATTTT
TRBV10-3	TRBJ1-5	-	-	CAISASGEGQPQHF	TGTGCCATCAGTGCTTCAGGGGAGGGACAGCCCCAGCATTTT
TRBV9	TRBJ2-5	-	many	CASSGGGTQETQYF	TGTGCCAGCAGCGGGGGAGGCACACAAGAGACCCAGTACTTC
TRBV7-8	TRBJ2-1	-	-	CASSLGLEVNEQFF	TGTGCCAGCAGCTTAGGACTAGAGGTCAATGAGCAGTTCTTC
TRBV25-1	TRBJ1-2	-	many	CASSELEGSDGYTF	TGTGCCAGCAGTGAATTGGAGGGATCGGATGGCTACACCTTC
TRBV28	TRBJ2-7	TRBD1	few	CASSLSTGGLAEQYF	TGTGCCAGCAGTCTCTCGACAGGGGGATTGGCCGAGCAGTACTTC
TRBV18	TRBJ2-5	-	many	CASSPRTQETQYF	TGTGCCAGCTCACCGCGGACCCAAGAGACCCAGTACTTC
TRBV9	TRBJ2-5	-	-	CASSVEGTGLRETQYF	TGTGCCAGCAGCGTAGAGGGGACGGGGCTGCGGGAGACCCAGTACTTC
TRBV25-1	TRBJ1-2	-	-	CASSPGTDLGYTF	TGTGCCAGCTCACCCGGGACTGATCTCGGCTACACCTTC
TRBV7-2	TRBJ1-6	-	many	CASSPDGAPNSPLHF	TGTGCCAGCAGTCCGGACGGGGCCCCTAATTCACCCCTCCACTTT
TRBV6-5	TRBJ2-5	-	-	CASSRGGLPDGETQYF	TGTGCCAGCAGCAGGGGGGGACTACCCGACGGAGAGACCCAGTACTTC
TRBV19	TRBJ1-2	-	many	CASQPDSLYGYTF	TGTGCCAGCCAACCGGACAGCCTTTATGGCTACACCTTC
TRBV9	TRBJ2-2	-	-	CASSVEGTGTGELFF	TGTGCCAGCAGCGTAGAGGGGACCGGCACCGGGGAGCTGTTTTTT
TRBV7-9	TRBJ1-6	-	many	CASSLGGQYSPLHF	TGTGCCAGCAGCTTAGGAGGACAGTACTCACCCCTCCACTTT
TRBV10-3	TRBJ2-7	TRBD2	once	CASSYRGTSTYEQYF	TGTGCCAGCAGTTACCGGGGGACTAGCACCTACGAGCAGTACTTC
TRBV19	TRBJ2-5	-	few	CASRTNTRTGETQYF	TGTGCCAGTAGGACAAACACGAGAACCGGAGAGACCCAGTACTTC
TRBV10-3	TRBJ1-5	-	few	CATASEDNQPQHF	TGTGCCACCGCATCGGAGGACAATCAGCCCCAGCATTTT